This entry is about one T cell receptor beta chain. These data belong to a study of shared clonotypes between healthy human individuals. Across the whole study: The study used three CD4 naive, three CD4 memory, two CD8 naive and one CD8 memory plate per donor.

The data were produced by immunoSEQ multiplex PCR, yet TCRdb's version contains in-frame clones alone and is incomplete. The sample has around 2.1 million clones; approximately 94% are singletons. J gave up 8 bases and V 0 bases, and 10 bases lay outside the gene matches. There are 17 residues in the CDR3. CDR1 MGHRA and CDR2 YSYEKL come from the germline V gene. CD45RO-negative CD8 cells positively selected for CCR7 made up the naive population, which excluded terminally differentiated effector memory CD45RA+ cells. The sequencing sample was made of naive CD8+ T cells from PBMCs. The chain employs TRBV4-1 and TRBJ2-1; 10 bases map to TRBD2. The sequence was obtained from a man younger than 35 in good health. Some clones in this sample may be carry-over from other donors' samples. CDR3 in DNA: TGCGCCAGCAGCCAAGAAACCCGAGCGGGAGGGGTATATGAGCAGTTCTTC. As protein: CASSQETRAGGVYEQFF.